This T cell receptor (beta chain) was obtained from a study of cytotoxic CD8 clonotypes in ibrutinib-treated CLL. For the study at large: With a range of 6 to 36, the median treatment time before response samples were taken was 12 to 13 months. The study's findings and limits: Rising at ibrutinib response, clonality subsequently fell back toward baseline at progression. At baseline, clonality was higher than in age-matched healthy donors and correlated with CD8+ counts. With treatment, public clonotypes, which were uncommon, either contracted or remained stable.

This clone was observed a single time. As yet, its antigen is unknown. The CDR3 has 14 amino acids. Germline V gene lookup returns CDR1 WSHSY and CDR2 SAAADI. The trim removed 9 bases at V and 5 bases at J, leaving 10 bases unmatched. The table came from immunoSEQ multiplex PCR; TCRdb's copy has only in-frame clones and leaves some out. The profile shows approximately 350,000 clones, 67% of them singletons. The sequence derives from a human donor with chronic lymphocytic leukemia. The chain combines TRBV10-2 with TRBJ2-5, with 9 bases lining up with TRBD1. Sequences were derived from PBMCs, sampled after 36 months of ibrutinib treatment. The CDR3 loop is CARERDREEETQYF. The CDR3 coding sequence is TGCGCCAGGGAACGGGACAGGGAGGAGGAGACCCAGTACTTC.